The 5 T cell receptor beta chains listed next were all sequenced from one sample in a study of monozygotic twins with inflammatory bowel disease (dated by TCRdb to the late 2010s). Library preparation used 5' RACE. The sequencing machine was an Illumina HiSeq 2500. The reads underwent TCRdb reprocessing, giving one record for each CDR3 protein sequence and no DNA. For this sample, the table gives 330,000 or so distinct CDR3 sequences. The ten largest clonotypes hold 2% to 2.5% of the sample. Sequencing used blood. These receptors all come from a human donor with ulcerative colitis or Crohn's disease, or a healthy co-twin of an affected twin (not recorded which).

The genes are TRBV19 and TRBJ2-1. This CDR3 is built from 11 residues. CDR1 LNHDA and CDR2 SQIVND come from the germline V gene (reference sequence). CDR3 protein: CASTRTNEQFF.

The V and J genes are TRBV18 and TRBJ2-3; the D call from TCRdb, TRBD1, cannot be confirmed without DNA. Per germline, CDR1 KGHSH and CDR2 LQKENI. The CDR3 is 17 residues long. The CDR3 reads CASARIGGGRGTDTQYF.

V gene TRBV6-1 combines with J gene TRBJ1-5; checking the TCRdb D call of TRBD1 is not possible without DNA. The CDR3 consists of 15 residues. Germline V gives CDR1 MNHNS, CDR2 SASEGT. CDR3 region: CASSQRGGEGQPQHF.

This sequence joins TRBV6-2 or TRBV6-3 and TRBJ2-7; TCRdb lists TRBD2, though no DNA is available to test this call. Germline CDR1 is MNHEY and CDR2 is SVGEGT. This CDR3 region has 16 residues. The CDR3 sequence is CASSSRPWQVTYEQYF.

The chain has TRBV19 and TRBJ1-1; the TCRdb call, TRBD1, lacks DNA for checking. The CDR3 is 14 residues long. Germline loops: CDR1 LNHDA, CDR2 SQIVND (reference sequence). The CDR3 reads CASIEQGAITEAFF.